This TCR beta chain comes out of a study of human T cells and chemical hapten exposure. Overall study context: Predominantly women, the patients had alopecia areata, totalis or universalis.

Time point in this sample: patch test 2, 6 weeks after DPC sensitization. Sample treatment: therapeutic diphenylcyclopropenone sensitization with weekly scalp DPC. V shed 3 bases and J 2 bases; nucleotides not matched to a gene: 4. The germline gives CDR1 SGDLS, CDR2 YYNGEE. This CDR3 has 15 residues. From the RACE reads, TCRdb called clonotypes with MiXCR, one entry per CDR3 protein. The data show hundreds of thousands of distinct CDR3 sequences, nearly 6.5% seen once. The table lists this clonotype with many counts. This sequence originates from a woman between 18 and 29 years old with alopecia areata. Some clones in this sample may be carry-over from other donors' samples. Sequencing was performed on whole blood, taken in connection with sensitization to the hapten diphenylcyclopropenone (DPC). The genes are TRBV9 and TRBJ2-3; 9 nucleotides agree with TRBD2. As DNA, the CDR3 is TGTGCCAGCAGCGCGCTAGCGGGGCCCACAGATACGCAGTATTTT. Its protein is CASSALAGPTDTQYF.